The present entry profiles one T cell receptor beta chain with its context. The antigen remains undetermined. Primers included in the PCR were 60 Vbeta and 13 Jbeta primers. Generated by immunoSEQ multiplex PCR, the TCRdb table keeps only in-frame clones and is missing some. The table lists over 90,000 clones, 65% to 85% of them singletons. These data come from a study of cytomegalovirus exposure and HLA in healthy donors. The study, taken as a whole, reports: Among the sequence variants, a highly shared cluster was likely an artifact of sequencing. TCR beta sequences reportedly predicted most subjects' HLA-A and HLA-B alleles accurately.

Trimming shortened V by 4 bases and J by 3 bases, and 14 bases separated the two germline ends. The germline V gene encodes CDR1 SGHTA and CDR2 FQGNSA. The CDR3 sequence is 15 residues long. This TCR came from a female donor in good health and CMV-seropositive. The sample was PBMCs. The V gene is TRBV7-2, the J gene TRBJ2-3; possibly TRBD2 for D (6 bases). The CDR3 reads CASSWSGAGTDTQYF. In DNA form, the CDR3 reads TGTGCCAGCAGCTGGTCGGGAGCTGGGACAGATACGCAGTATTTT.